This TCR beta chain was observed in a study of blood T cells in healthy people across ages. A second PCR, run for roughly 6 to 11 cycles, used a sample-barcoded 5' primer plus a J-beta primer mix. TCRdb reprocessed the 5' RACE reads with MiXCR, giving one entry per CDR3 protein. In the table there are about 640,000 distinct CDR3 sequences, roughly 50% of which are singletons. This CDR3 spans 14 amino acids. As concerns this clonotype: Antigen unknown.

Study-level results: Naive T cell percentage by flow cytometry tracked strongly with beta diversity.

V gene TRBV12-3 or TRBV12-4 combines with J gene TRBJ2-5, with D tentatively TRBD1 (6 bases). The last part of the DNA fits TRBJ2-7 better; the J call may be wrong. The sequence was collected from a man aged 55 to 70 in good health. Sequencing was done on a sample of blood. CDR3 amino acids: CASSSGAQGHEQYF. The CDR3, as DNA: TGTGCCAGCAGCTCTGGAGCACAGGGCCACGAGCAGTACTTC.